This T cell receptor beta chain emerged from a study of CDR3 diversity in severe acne. This clonotype was found once. Since a much larger clone is just one base distant, this may be a read error. In this CDR3 the conserved last residue, phenylalanine or tryptophan, is missing, so a read error is likely. TCRdb used MiXCR to reprocess the PCR reads, holding one entry per CDR3 protein. This table has more than 70,000 distinct CDR3 sequences, about 50% appearing once. V was clipped by 0 bases and J by 9 bases; unmatched bases: 9. This CDR3 comprises 15 residues. Per germline, CDR1 SGHRS and CDR2 YFSETQ. The chain couples TRBV5-1 to TRBJ2-1; 7 bases match TRBD2. This TCR came from a male donor in good health, serving as a control. The sequencing sample was made of blood. CDR3 nucleotide sequence: TGCGCCAGCAGCTTGGGGTGGGAGGGAGGGAGTGAGCAGTTCTCC. This sequence encodes CASSLGWEGGSEQFS.